This is a list of T cell receptor beta chains from one sample in a study of cytomegalovirus exposure and HLA in healthy donors. Sequenced by immunoSEQ multiplex PCR; TCRdb stores in-frame clones only, minus some. The sample contains approximately 110,000 clones, 73% of which appear only once. Sequencing was performed on PBMCs. Receptors were obtained from a woman aged 40 to 49 in good health and CMV-seronegative. Each CDR3 is given with its conserved first and last residue. The D gene is left open where the match is weak. A clone size is listed for some rows: how often the clone was seen (once, few, many), or a class if it is expanded.

j_gene: TRBJ2-1; v_gene: TRBV6-5; len: 13; d_gene: TRBD2; abundance: -; CDR3aa: CASRASGSDEQFF; CDR3nt: TGTGCCAGCCGGGCTAGCGGGAGTGATGAGCAGTTCTTC
j_gene: TRBJ2-7; v_gene: TRBV18; len: 14; d_gene: -; abundance: -; CDR3aa: CASSPATVAYEQYF; CDR3nt: TGTGCCAGCTCACCAGCGACAGTAGCCTACGAGCAGTACTTC
j_gene: TRBJ1-1; v_gene: TRBV10-3; len: 14; d_gene: -; abundance: -; CDR3aa: CAISRQESNTEAFF; CDR3nt: TGTGCCATCAGTCGACAGGAGTCGAACACTGAAGCTTTCTTT
j_gene: TRBJ2-1; v_gene: TRBV6-1; len: 14; d_gene: TRBD1; abundance: few; CDR3aa: CASIPGQGYNEQFF; CDR3nt: TGTGCCAGCATTCCTGGACAGGGTTACAATGAGCAGTTCTTC
j_gene: TRBJ2-2; v_gene: TRBV4-3; len: 13; d_gene: -; abundance: -; CDR3aa: CASSQDFGGELFF; CDR3nt: TGCGCCAGCAGCCAAGATTTCGGGGGGGAGCTGTTTTTT
j_gene: TRBJ1-1; v_gene: TRBV28; len: 14; d_gene: -; abundance: -; CDR3aa: CASSLMAAYTEAFF; CDR3nt: TGTGCCAGCAGTTTAATGGCAGCGTACACTGAAGCTTTCTTT
j_gene: TRBJ1-3; v_gene: TRBV7-9; len: 16; d_gene: -; abundance: -; CDR3aa: CASSTHRALSGNTIYF; CDR3nt: TGTGCCAGCAGCACCCACAGGGCCCTCTCTGGAAACACCATATATTTT
j_gene: TRBJ2-1; v_gene: TRBV13; len: 14; d_gene: TRBD2; abundance: -; CDR3aa: CASTNSGGVNEQFF; CDR3nt: TGTGCCAGCACCAATAGCGGGGGGGTTAATGAGCAGTTCTTC
j_gene: TRBJ2-5; v_gene: TRBV27; len: 18; d_gene: TRBD2; abundance: -; CDR3aa: CASSVLAGGQGYQETQYF; CDR3nt: TGTGCCAGCAGCGTATTAGCGGGGGGTCAGGGGTACCAAGAGACCCAGTACTTC
j_gene: TRBJ2-3; v_gene: TRBV7-7; len: 14; d_gene: -; abundance: -; CDR3aa: CASSLGGNTDTQYF; CDR3nt: TGTGCCAGCAGCTTAGGCGGGAACACAGATACGCAGTATTTT
j_gene: TRBJ1-1; v_gene: TRBV4-2; len: 14; d_gene: -; abundance: -; CDR3aa: CASSQEMGGAEAFF; CDR3nt: TGTGCCAGCAGCCAAGAGATGGGGGGGGCCGAAGCTTTCTTT
j_gene: TRBJ1-2; v_gene: TRBV18; len: 17; d_gene: TRBD1; abundance: -; CDR3aa: CASSSSLQGWTNYGYTF; CDR3nt: TGTGCCAGCTCATCCTCATTACAGGGGTGGACGAACTATGGCTACACCTTC
j_gene: TRBJ2-5; v_gene: TRBV7-8; len: 15; d_gene: -; abundance: few; CDR3aa: CASSLREVSGGTQYF; CDR3nt: TGTGCCAGCAGCTTACGTGAGGTCTCCGGGGGGACCCAGTACTTC
j_gene: TRBJ2-5; v_gene: TRBV5-1; len: 14; d_gene: -; abundance: -; CDR3aa: CASSAYSNKETQYF; CDR3nt: TGCGCCAGCAGCGCGTACAGCAACAAAGAGACCCAGTACTTC
j_gene: TRBJ1-1; v_gene: TRBV5-5; len: 14; d_gene: TRBD1; abundance: once; CDR3aa: CASRHDRDGAEAFF; CDR3nt: TGTGCCAGCAGGCATGACAGGGACGGGGCTGAAGCTTTCTTT
j_gene: TRBJ2-7; v_gene: TRBV7-8; len: 15; d_gene: TRBD2; abundance: -; CDR3aa: CASRRLAGSNYEQYF; CDR3nt: TGTGCCAGCAGACGACTAGCGGGATCCAACTACGAGCAGTACTTC
j_gene: TRBJ2-2; v_gene: TRBV7-6; len: 15; d_gene: -; abundance: few; CDR3aa: CASSLIGGHPGELFF; CDR3nt: TGTGCCAGCAGCTTAATCGGGGGGCACCCCGGGGAGCTGTTTTTT
j_gene: TRBJ2-7; v_gene: TRBV7-8; len: 14; d_gene: TRBD2; abundance: few; CDR3aa: CASSLTSGLYEQYF; CDR3nt: TGTGCCAGCAGCTTAACTAGCGGGCTCTACGAGCAGTACTTC
j_gene: TRBJ1-2; v_gene: TRBV5-1; len: 13; d_gene: TRBD1; abundance: -; CDR3aa: CASSWDRGAGYTF; CDR3nt: TGCGCCAGCAGCTGGGACAGGGGGGCCGGCTACACCTTC
j_gene: TRBJ2-7; v_gene: TRBV7-9; len: 12; d_gene: -; abundance: once; CDR3aa: CASSPESYEQYF; CDR3nt: TGTGCCAGCAGCCCGGAGTCCTACGAGCAGTACTTC
j_gene: TRBJ2-1; v_gene: TRBV7-3; len: 14; d_gene: -; abundance: -; CDR3aa: CASSPRLSYNEQFF; CDR3nt: TGTGCCAGCAGCCCTCGACTGAGCTACAATGAGCAGTTCTTC
j_gene: TRBJ1-2; v_gene: TRBV14; len: 13; d_gene: -; abundance: -; CDR3aa: CASSLGPGSGYTF; CDR3nt: TGTGCCAGCAGCCTGGGGCCTGGCAGTGGCTACACCTTC
j_gene: TRBJ2-2; v_gene: TRBV28; len: 19; d_gene: TRBD2; abundance: -; CDR3aa: CASSLGGLAGGGNTGELFF; CDR3nt: TGTGCCAGCAGTTTAGGGGGACTAGCGGGAGGTGGGAACACCGGGGAGCTGTTTTTT
j_gene: TRBJ2-3; v_gene: TRBV6-5; len: 16; d_gene: TRBD2; abundance: -; CDR3aa: CASSLRGLAGTDTQYF; CDR3nt: TGTGCCAGCAGTTTGCGCGGGCTAGCGGGGACAGATACGCAGTATTTT
j_gene: TRBJ2-5; v_gene: TRBV28; len: 13; d_gene: -; abundance: -; CDR3aa: CASSFPSVETQYF; CDR3nt: TGTGCCAGCAGTTTCCCTAGCGTGGAGACCCAGTACTTC